This TCR beta chain was found in a study of response to subunit inactivated influenza vaccine (dated by TCRdb to between 2018 and 2020). Regarding the research as a whole: To follow how T cells responded to a trivalent subunit inactivated influenza vaccine, the researchers relied on deep quantitative profiling of the T cell receptor repertoire. Points the paper makes about the study in general: According to the authors, only a limited number of new T cells may be recruited by each seasonal influenza vaccination.

Remarks on this clonotype: Its binding antigen is unknown. No qualities accompany the bases; no much larger clone lies one base away.

Libraries were made using RT-PCR. TCRdb records Illumina HiSeq 2500 as the sequencer. TCRdb trimmed the raw reads at Q25, called clones with MiXCR and kept productive beta chains. Each entry merges the rows of one CDR3 protein and shows their most common DNA and genes. The sample table records about 650,000 distinct CDR3 sequences; around 16% of these occur just once. The leading ten clones occupy 11% of the sample. Here the sequenced sample was PBMCs from blood, taken roughly 12 days after vaccination. This clonotype originated in a man aged 45-60 years who received an inactivated influenza vaccine. Donor details come from another sample of the same person, matched by shared clones.

This receptor carries the CDR3 CASSARDGMFYEQYF. The DNA is as follows: TGTGCCAGCAGCGCTCGGGACGGGATGTTTTACGAGCAGTACTTC. This chain joins TRBV7-9 to TRBJ2-7; the D call could be TRBD1 or TRBD2, with each sharing 5 bases. The CDR3, from cysteine to phenylalanine, totals 15 residues. The retained sequence is limited to the CDR3, 45 bases, with the frame set at the first base. The germline V gene (reference sequence) sets CDR1 to SEHNR and CDR2 to FQNEAQ. Trimming costs V 5 bases and J 4 bases, and their ends lie 18 bases apart.